Listed here is a single TCR beta chain. Its antigen remains unidentified. These data are taken from a study of monozygotic twins with inflammatory bowel disease. Germline V gives CDR1 KGHSH, CDR2 LQKENI. The CDR3 covers 15 residues. Study-level points and caveats: The data gave no support to a single strong IBD-associated signal or clonotype. Among patients, repertoires may have gained variability from differing immunosuppressive treatments.

For both chains, the TCRalpha and TCRbeta cDNA went through two nested PCRs of approximately 17 and 9 cycles. For each CDR3 protein, TCRdb gives one entry from its re-call of the 5' RACE reads, without DNA. The table lists about 85,000 distinct CDR3 sequences. Sequenced: blood. V gene TRBV18 combines with J gene TRBJ2-7; the D gene TCRdb calls, TRBD1, cannot be checked with no DNA. This receptor was obtained from a human donor with ulcerative colitis or Crohn's disease, or a healthy co-twin of an affected twin (not recorded which). The CDR3 reads CASSLQTGGPYEQYF.